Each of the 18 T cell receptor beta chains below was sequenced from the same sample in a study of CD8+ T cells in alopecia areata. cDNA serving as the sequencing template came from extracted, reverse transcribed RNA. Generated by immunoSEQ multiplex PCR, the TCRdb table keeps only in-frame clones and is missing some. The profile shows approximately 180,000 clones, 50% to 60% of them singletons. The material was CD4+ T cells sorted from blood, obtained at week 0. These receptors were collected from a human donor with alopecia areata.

CDR3 sequence: CASSVTQGTTEAFF. The CDR3 DNA sequence: TGTGCCAGCAGTGTAACGCAGGGGACCACTGAAGCTTTCTTT. The rearrangement uses TRBV2 and TRBJ1-1, with D perhaps matching TRBD1 (6 bases). V lost 4 bases to trimming and J lost 4 bases, with 13 bases between them. The CDR3 spans 14 residues. The germline CDR1 and CDR2 sequences are SNHLY and FYNNEI.

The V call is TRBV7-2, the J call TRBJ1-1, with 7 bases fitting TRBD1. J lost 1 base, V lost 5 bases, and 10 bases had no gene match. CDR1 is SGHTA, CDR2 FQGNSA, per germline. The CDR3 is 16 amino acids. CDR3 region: CASSPPRTGWNTEAFF. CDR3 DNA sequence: TGTGCCAGCAGCCCCCCCCGGACAGGCTGGAACACTGAAGCTTTCTTT.

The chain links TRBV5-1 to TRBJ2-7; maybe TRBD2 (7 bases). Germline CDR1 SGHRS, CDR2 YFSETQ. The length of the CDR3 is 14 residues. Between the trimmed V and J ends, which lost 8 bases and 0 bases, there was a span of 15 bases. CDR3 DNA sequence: TGCGCCAGTTGCCCGGGGGGCCGCTCCTACGAGCAGTACTTC. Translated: CASCPGGRSYEQYF.

The chain's CDR3 is CASSPTPRGETQYF. The CDR3 nucleotides read TGTGCCAGCAGTCCGACACCAAGGGGGGAGACCCAGTACTTC. The chain couples TRBV6-5 to TRBJ2-5; D possibly corresponds to TRBD1 (6 bases). Germline-derived CDR1 and CDR2 are MNHEY and SVGAGI. The CDR3 extends over 14 amino acids. V lost 5 bases to trimming and J lost 5 bases, with 15 bases between them.

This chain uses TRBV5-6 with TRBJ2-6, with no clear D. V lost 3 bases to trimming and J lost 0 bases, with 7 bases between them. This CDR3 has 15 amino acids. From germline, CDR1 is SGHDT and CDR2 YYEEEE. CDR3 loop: CASSSEFSGANVLTF. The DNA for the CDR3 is TGTGCCAGCAGCTCCGAATTCTCTGGGGCCAACGTCCTGACTTTC.

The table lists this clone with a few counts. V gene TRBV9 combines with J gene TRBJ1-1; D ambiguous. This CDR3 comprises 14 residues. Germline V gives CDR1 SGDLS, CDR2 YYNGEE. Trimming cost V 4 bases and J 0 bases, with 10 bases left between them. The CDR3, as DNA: TGTGCCAGCAGCCCACGACTTATGAACACTGAAGCTTTCTTT. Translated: CASSPRLMNTEAFF. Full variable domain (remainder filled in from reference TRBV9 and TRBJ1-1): DSGVTQTPKHLITATGQRVTLRCSPRSGDLSVYWYQQSLDQGLQFLIQYYNGEERAKGNILERFSAQQFPDLHSELNLSSLELGDSALYFCASSPRLMNTEAFFGQGTRLTVV.

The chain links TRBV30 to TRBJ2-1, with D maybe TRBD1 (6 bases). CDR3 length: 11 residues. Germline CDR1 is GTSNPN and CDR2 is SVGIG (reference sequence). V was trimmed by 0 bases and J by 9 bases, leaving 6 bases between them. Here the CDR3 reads CAWSVGGEQFF. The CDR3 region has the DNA TGTGCCTGGAGTGTAGGGGGTGAGCAGTTCTTC.

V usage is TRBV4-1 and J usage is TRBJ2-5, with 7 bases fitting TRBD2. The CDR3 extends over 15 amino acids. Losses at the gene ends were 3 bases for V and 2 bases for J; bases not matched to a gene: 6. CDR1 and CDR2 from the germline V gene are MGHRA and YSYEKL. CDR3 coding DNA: TGCGCCAGCAGCCACCCTCAGGGAGGGCAAGAGACCCAGTACTTC. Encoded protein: CASSHPQGGQETQYF.

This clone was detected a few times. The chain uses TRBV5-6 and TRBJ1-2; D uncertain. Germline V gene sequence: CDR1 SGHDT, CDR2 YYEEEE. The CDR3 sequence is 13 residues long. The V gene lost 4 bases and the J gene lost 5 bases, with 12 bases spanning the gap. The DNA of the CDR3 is TGTGCCAGCAGCGAATCGATTCGGTATGGCTACACCTTC. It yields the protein CASSESIRYGYTF. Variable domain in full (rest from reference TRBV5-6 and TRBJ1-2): DAGVTQSPTHLIKTRGQQVTLRCSPKSGHDTVSWYQQALGQGPQFIFQYYEEEERQRGNFPDRFSGHQFPNYSSELNVNALLLGDSALYLCASSESIRYGYTFGSGTRLTVV.

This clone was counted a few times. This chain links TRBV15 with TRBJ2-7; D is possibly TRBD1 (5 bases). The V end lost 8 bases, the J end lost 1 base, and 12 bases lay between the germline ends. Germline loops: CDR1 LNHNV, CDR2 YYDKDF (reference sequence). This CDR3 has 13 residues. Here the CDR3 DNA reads TGTGCCACCGGGGTAGGGGATTCCTACGAGCAGTACTTC. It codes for CATGVGDSYEQYF. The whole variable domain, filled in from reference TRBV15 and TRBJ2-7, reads DAMVIQNPRYQVTQFGKPVTLSCSQTLNHNVMYWYQQKSSQAPKLLFHYYDKDFNNEADTPDNFQSRRPNTSFCFLDIRSPGLGDTAMYLCATGVGDSYEQYFGPGTRLTVT.

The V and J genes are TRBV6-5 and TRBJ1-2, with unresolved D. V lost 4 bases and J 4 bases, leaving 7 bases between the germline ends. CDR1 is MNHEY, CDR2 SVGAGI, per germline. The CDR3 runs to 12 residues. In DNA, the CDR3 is TGTGCCAGCAGTTTGGACGGCTATGGCTACACCTTC. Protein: CASSLDGYGYTF.

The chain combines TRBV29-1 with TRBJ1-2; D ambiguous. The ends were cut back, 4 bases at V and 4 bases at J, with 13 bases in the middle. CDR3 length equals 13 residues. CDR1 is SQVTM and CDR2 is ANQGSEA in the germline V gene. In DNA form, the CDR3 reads TGCAGCGTTGGACTGACACCTTCCTATGGCTACACCTTC. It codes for CSVGLTPSYGYTF.

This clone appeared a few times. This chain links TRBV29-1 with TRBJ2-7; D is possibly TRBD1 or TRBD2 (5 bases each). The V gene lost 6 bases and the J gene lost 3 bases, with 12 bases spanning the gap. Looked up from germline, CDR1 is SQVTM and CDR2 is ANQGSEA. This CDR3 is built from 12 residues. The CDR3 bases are TGCAGCGTCCCGGGGCCTCACTACGAGCAGTACTTC. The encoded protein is CSVPGPHYEQYF.

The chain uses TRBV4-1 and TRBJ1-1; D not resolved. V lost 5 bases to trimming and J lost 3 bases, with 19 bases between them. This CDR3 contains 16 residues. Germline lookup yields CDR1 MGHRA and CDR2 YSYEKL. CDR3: CASSSWVAGVDTEAFF. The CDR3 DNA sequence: TGCGCCAGCAGCTCCTGGGTGGCAGGCGTGGACACTGAAGCTTTCTTT.

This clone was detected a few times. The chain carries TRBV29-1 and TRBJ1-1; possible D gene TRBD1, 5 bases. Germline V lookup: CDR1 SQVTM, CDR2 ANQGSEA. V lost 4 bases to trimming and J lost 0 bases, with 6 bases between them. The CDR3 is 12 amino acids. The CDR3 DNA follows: TGCAGCGTTGGACAGATGAACACTGAAGCTTTCTTT. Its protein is CSVGQMNTEAFF.

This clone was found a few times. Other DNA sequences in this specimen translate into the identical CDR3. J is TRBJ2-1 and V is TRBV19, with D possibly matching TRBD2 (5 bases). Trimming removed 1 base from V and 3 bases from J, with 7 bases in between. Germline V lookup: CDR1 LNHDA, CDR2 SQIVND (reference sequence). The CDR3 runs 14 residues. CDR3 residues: CASSIAGSYNEQFF. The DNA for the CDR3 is TGTGCCAGTAGTATAGCGGGGAGCTACAATGAGCAGTTCTTC.

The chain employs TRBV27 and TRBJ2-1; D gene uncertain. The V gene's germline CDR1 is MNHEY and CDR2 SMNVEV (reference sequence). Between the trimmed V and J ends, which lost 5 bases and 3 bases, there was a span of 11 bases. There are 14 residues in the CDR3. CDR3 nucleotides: TGTGCCAGCAGTCCTAATAAGAACTACAATGAGCAGTTCTTC. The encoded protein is CASSPNKNYNEQFF.

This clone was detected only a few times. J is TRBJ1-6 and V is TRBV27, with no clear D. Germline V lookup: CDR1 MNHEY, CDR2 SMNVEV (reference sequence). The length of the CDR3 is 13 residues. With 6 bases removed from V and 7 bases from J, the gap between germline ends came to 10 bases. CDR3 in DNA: TGTGCCAGCAGACAGAAGATAAATTCACCCCTCCACTTT. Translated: CASRQKINSPLHF.